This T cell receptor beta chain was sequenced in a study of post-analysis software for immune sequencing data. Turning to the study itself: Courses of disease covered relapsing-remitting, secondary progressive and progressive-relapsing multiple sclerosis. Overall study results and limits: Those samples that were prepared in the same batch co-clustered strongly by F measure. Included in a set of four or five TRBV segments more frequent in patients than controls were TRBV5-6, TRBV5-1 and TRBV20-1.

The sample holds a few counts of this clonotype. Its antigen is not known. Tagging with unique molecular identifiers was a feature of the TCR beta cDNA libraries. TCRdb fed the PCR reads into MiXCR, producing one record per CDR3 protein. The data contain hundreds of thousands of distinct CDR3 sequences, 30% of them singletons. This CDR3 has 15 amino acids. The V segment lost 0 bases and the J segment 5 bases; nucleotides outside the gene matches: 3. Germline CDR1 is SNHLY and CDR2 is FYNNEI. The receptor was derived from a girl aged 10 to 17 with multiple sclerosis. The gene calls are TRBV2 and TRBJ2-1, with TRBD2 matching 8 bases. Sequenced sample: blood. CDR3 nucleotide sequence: TGTGCCAGCAGTGAAGCAGCGGGGGCTAACAATGAGCAGTTCTTC. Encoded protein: CASSEAAGANNEQFF.